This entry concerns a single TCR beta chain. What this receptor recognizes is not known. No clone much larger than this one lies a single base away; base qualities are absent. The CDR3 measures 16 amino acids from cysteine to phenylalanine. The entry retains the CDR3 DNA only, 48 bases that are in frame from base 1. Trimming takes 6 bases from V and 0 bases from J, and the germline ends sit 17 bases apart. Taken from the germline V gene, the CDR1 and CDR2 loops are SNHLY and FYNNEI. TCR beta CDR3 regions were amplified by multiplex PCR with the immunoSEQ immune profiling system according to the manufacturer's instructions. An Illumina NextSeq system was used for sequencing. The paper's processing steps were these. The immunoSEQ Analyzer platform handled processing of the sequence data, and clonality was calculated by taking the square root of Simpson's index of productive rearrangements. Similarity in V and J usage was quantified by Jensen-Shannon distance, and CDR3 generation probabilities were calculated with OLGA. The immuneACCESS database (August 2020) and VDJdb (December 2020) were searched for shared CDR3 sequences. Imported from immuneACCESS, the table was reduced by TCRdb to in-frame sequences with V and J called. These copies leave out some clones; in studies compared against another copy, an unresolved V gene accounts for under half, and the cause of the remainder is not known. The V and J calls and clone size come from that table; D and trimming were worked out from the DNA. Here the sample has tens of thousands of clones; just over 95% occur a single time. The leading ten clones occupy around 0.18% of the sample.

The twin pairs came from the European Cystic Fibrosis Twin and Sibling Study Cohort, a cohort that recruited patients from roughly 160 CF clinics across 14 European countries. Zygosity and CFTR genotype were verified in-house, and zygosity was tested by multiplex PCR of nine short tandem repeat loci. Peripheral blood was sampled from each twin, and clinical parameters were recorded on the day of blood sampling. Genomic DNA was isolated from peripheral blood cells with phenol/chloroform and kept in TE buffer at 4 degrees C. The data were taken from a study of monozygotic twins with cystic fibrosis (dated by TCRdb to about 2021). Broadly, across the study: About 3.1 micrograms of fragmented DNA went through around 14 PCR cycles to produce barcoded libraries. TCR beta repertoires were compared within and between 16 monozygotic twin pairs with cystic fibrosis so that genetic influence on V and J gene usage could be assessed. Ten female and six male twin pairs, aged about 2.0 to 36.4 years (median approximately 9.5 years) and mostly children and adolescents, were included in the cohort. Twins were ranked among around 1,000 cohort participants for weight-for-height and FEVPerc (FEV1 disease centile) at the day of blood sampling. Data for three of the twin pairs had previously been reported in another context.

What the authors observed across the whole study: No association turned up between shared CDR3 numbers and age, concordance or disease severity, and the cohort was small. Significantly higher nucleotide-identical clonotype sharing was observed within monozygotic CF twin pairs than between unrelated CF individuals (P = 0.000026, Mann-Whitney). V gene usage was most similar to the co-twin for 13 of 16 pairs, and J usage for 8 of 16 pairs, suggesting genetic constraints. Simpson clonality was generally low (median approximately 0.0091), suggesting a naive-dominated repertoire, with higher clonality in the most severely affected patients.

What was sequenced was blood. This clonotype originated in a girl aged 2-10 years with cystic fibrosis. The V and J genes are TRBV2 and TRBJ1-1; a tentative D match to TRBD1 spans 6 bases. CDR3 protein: CASRIRDKVMNTEAFF. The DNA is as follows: TGTGCCAGCAGAATCCGGGACAAGGTCATGAACACTGAAGCTTTCTTT.